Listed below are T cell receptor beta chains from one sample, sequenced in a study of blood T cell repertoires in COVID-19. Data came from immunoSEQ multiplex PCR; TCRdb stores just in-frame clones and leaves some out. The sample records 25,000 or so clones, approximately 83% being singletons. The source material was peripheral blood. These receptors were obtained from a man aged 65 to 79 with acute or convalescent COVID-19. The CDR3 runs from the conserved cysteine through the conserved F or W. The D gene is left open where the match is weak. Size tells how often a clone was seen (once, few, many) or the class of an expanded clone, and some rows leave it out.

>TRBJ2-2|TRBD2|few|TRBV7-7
TGTGCCAGCAGACCTACTAGCGGCAACACCGGGGAGCTGTTTTTT
CASRPTSGNTGELFF
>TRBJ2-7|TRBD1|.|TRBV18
TGTGCCAGCTCCCCGACAGGGGCGACCTACGAGCAGTACTTC
CASSPTGATYEQYF
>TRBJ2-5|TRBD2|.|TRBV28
TGTGCCAGCAGTGGGACTAGCGTGGAGACCCAGTACTTC
CASSGTSVETQYF
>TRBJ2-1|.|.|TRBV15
TGTGCCACCAGCAGAACTGCAGGGAATGAGCAGTTCTTC
CATSRTAGNEQFF
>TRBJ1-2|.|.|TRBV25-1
TGTGCCAGCAGTGAGCCGGCGGGCAGCTATGGCTACACCTTC
CASSEPAGSYGYTF
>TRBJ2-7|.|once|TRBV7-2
TGTGCCAGCAACCCTGGGGCTCTCTACGAGCAGTACTTC
CASNPGALYEQYF
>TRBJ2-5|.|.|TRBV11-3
TGTGCCAGCAGCCAAGAGCCTAGCTCCGAGACCCAGTACTTC
CASSQEPSSETQYF
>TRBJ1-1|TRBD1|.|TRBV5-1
TGCGCCAGCAGCTTAGGGACAGGGAGCACTGAAGCTTTCTTT
CASSLGTGSTEAFF
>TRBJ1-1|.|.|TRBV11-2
TGTGCCAGCACTCTGAGGGCTGGGACTGAAGCTTTCTTT
CASTLRAGTEAFF
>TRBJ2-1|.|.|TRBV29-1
TGCAGCGTTACCAGGCTAACCAGGAAAGACAATGAGCAGTTCTTC
CSVTRLTRKDNEQFF
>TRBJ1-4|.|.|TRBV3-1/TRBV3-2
TGTGCCAGCAGCCAAGTAAGGGGAGAAAAACTGTTTTTT
CASSQVRGEKLFF
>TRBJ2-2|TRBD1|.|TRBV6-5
TGTGCCAGCAGCTGGACAGGGGTAGCCGGGGAGCTGTTTTTT
CASSWTGVAGELFF
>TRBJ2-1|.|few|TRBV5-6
TGTGCCAGCAGCCTTAACGGCGATTCGGGGACCTACAATGAGCAGTTCTTC
CASSLNGDSGTYNEQFF
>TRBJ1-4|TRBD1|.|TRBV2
TGTGCCAGCAGGATGGACAGGGGGGAGGAAAAACTGTTTTTT
CASRMDRGEEKLFF
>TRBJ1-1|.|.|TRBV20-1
TGCAGTGCTCCGTTAAACACTGAAGCTTTCTTT
CSAPLNTEAFF
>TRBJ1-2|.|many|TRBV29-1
TGCAGCGTCCTTGAGGGATCTGAGGGCTATGGCTACACCTTC
CSVLEGSEGYGYTF
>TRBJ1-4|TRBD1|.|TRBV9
TGTGCCAGCAGCCCTCACCTGACAGGGGAACATGAAAAACTGTTTTTT
CASSPHLTGEHEKLFF
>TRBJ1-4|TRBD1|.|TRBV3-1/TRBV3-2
TGTGCCAGCAGCCAAAATGCAGGGGGCAGGGATTATGAAAAACTGTTTTTT
CASSQNAGGRDYEKLFF
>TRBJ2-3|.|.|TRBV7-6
TGTGCCAGCAGCTTCGCGCGGACAGATACGCAGTATTTT
CASSFARTDTQYF
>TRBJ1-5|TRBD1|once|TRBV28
TGTGCCAGCAGTCCTCCCGGGACAGGGTTTCAGCCCCAGCATTTT
CASSPPGTGFQPQHF
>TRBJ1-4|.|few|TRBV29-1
TGCAGCGTTGACCCGGGAGGAGAAAAACTGTTTTTT
CSVDPGGEKLFF
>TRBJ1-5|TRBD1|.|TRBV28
TGTGCCAGCAGGCGGGGACAGTATAGCAATCAGCCCCAGCATTTT
CASRRGQYSNQPQHF
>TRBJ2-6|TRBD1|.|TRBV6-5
TGTGCCAGCAGTTACACGGACAGGGCTGGGGCCAACGTCCTGACTTTC
CASSYTDRAGANVLTF
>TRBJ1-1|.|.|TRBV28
TGTGCCAGCAGACCGCCGGGGAGGGAAGCTTTCTTT
CASRPPGREAFF